The present T cell receptor beta chain was sequenced within a study of T cells in Graves' hyperthyroidism and ophthalmopathy. Each ophthalmopathy patient scored at least 3 on the Clinical Activity Score and at least 4 on NOSPECS grade, with duration under 3 months. Regarding the study as a whole: Separating ophthalmopathy from stable hyperthyroidism was achieved by a 13 V-J model.

Concerning this clonotype itself: The antigen is not known.

CDR1 and CDR2 from the germline V gene are LNHDA and SQIVND (reference sequence). The CDR3 consists of 15 residues. V lost 3 bases and J 2 bases, leaving 13 bases between the germline ends. TCR beta CDR3 regions were amplified from RNA transcripts. HTBI primers were employed in a first-round RT-PCR of the TCR CDR3. A single record per CDR3 protein comes from TCRdb applying MiXCR to the multiplex PCR reads. The table has approximately 400,000 distinct CDR3 sequences, around 13% seen once; the top ten hold around 19%. The TCR originated in a woman in her 30s with Graves' ophthalmopathy. This chain uses TRBV19 with TRBJ1-2; D is undetermined. Sequenced material: blood. CDR3 in DNA: TGTGCCAGTAGTATTACAACAGCGACAAACTATGGCTACACCTTC. Translation: CASSITTATNYGYTF.